Presented here are 21 T cell receptor beta chains from one specimen sequenced in a study of blood T cells in healthy people across ages (dated by TCRdb to the mid-2010s). Libraries were made using 5' RACE. Sequencing relied on an Illumina HiSeq 2500. A second PCR of about 6 to 12 cycles was run with a J-beta primer mix and a sample-barcoded 5' primer. Starting from the raw public reads, TCRdb applied fastp trimming at Q25, assembled clones with MiXCR and retained in-frame beta chains. All rows with the same CDR3 protein become a single entry with the most common DNA and genes. A total of about 680,000 distinct CDR3 sequences appear in this sample, approximately 50% of them only once. The ten largest clones represent roughly 30% of the sample. The sample taken for sequencing was blood. The receptors were sampled from a woman aged 60-70 years in good health.

The chain links TRBV3-1 to TRBJ1-4, with unresolved D. Deletions cut 6 bases from V and 4 bases from J, with 9 bases between. There are 13 residues in the CDR3. Germline V gives CDR1 LGHDT, CDR2 YNNKEL (reference sequence). CDR3 nucleotides: TGTGCCAGCAGGCAAAGGGTTAATGAAAAACTGTTTTTT. Translation gives CASRQRVNEKLFF.

The V gene is TRBV5-1, the J gene TRBJ1-4, with a possible D match to TRBD1 (5 bases). Germline CDR1 reads SGHRS; CDR2 reads YFSETQ. This CDR3 spans 14 amino acids. The V gene lost 1 base and the J gene lost 6 bases, with 10 bases spanning the gap. CDR3 sequence: CASSLIGEDEKLFF. DNA for the CDR3: TGCGCCAGCAGCTTGATAGGGGAGGATGAAAAACTGTTTTTT.

This clonotype showed up just a few times. The chain couples TRBV20-1 to TRBJ2-5; TRBD1 might be the D (6 bases). The CDR3 covers 12 residues. Germline V lookup: CDR1 DFQATT, CDR2 SNEGSKA (reference sequence). The germline V and J ends were trimmed by 5 bases and 11 bases, with 18 bases remaining between them. Here the CDR3 DNA reads TGCAGTGCTTCTCGACAGGCGTTTGAGCAGTACTTC. It translates to CSASRQAFEQYF.

This clonotype came up once. This chain uses TRBV20-1 with TRBJ2-5, with 7 bases aligning to TRBD2. The CDR3 spans 15 residues. The V gene end was trimmed by 2 bases and the J gene end by 0 bases; junction bases not matched to a gene: 6. Germline values: CDR1 DFQATT, CDR2 SNEGSKA (reference sequence). The chain's CDR3 is CSARTASGNQETQYF. In DNA form, the CDR3 reads TGCAGTGCTAGAACCGCTAGCGGCAACCAAGAGACCCAGTACTTC.

The sample holds one count of this clonotype. V gene TRBV20-1 combines with J gene TRBJ2-7; 7 bases fit TRBD1. Germline V gene sequence: CDR1 DFQATT, CDR2 SNEGSKA (reference sequence). The junction had 15 bases not matched to a gene; V was cut back by 0 bases and J by 7 bases. The length of the CDR3 is 16 residues. CDR3 region: CSARDFDREPSNEQYF. Written as DNA, the CDR3 is TGCAGTGCTAGAGACTTCGACAGGGAACCCTCCAATGAGCAGTACTTC.

The sample holds many counts of this clonotype. The rearrangement uses TRBV5-1 and TRBJ2-3; 8 nucleotides agree with TRBD1. Germline loops: CDR1 SGHRS, CDR2 YFSETQ. The CDR3 loop spans 14 amino acids. V shed 5 bases, J shed 2 bases, and the junction held 4 bases outside the gene matches. CDR3 loop: CASSSGGDTDTQYF. In DNA form, the CDR3 reads TGCGCCAGCAGTTCAGGGGGCGACACAGATACGCAGTATTTT.

This clonotype appeared a few times. The CDR3 DNA reads as TGTGCCAGCAGTCAGAGCGGGAGGAGGTACGAGCAGTACTTC. Protein product: CASSQSGRRYEQYF. The chain is built from TRBV7-2 and TRBJ2-7, with 9 bases fitting TRBD2. The germline V gene encodes CDR1 SGHTA and CDR2 FQGNSA. The V gene end was trimmed by 6 bases and the J gene end by 4 bases; junction bases not matched to a gene: 7. The CDR3 has 14 residues.

The V call is TRBV2, the J call TRBJ2-7, with D perhaps being TRBD1 or TRBD2 (5 bases each). The CDR3 is 12 residues long. Looked up from germline, CDR1 is SNHLY and CDR2 is FYNNEI. Trimming pared 8 bases from V and 0 bases from J, leaving 8 bases between. This chain's CDR3 is CASSGTSYEQYF. CDR3 nucleotide sequence: TGTGCCAGCTCCGGGACCTCCTACGAGCAGTACTTC.

This sequence joins TRBV5-1 and TRBJ1-2; 8 bases agree with TRBD1. CDR1 and CDR2 (germline): SGHRS, YFSETQ. The length of the CDR3 is 15 residues. The J segment lost 8 bases and the V segment lost 0 bases, leaving 9 bases of the junction unmatched. CDR3 loop: CASSLDPDRVEGYTF. CDR3 DNA sequence: TGCGCCAGCAGCTTGGATCCGGACAGGGTTGAGGGCTACACCTTC. The full variable domain, completed using reference TRBV5-1 and TRBJ1-2, is KAGVTQTPRYLIKTRGQQVTLSCSPISGHRSVSWYQQTPGQGLQFLFEYFSETQRNKGNFPGRFSGRQFSNSRSEMNVSTLELGDSALYLCASSLDPDRVEGYTFGSGTRLTVV.

This rearrangement joins TRBV7-3 to TRBJ1-5; possibly TRBD1 for D (5 bases). This CDR3 spans 14 amino acids. The ends were cut back, 4 bases at V and 0 bases at J, with 7 bases in the middle. The V gene's germline CDR1 is SGHTA and CDR2 FQGTGA. CDR3 bases: TGTGCCAGCAGCTCGGACAATAGCAATCAGCCCCAGCATTTT. It translates to CASSSDNSNQPQHF.

This clonotype was found a few times. The chain is built from TRBV4-1 and TRBJ1-1; D unclear. V was shortened by 4 bases and J by 6 bases, with 21 bases between the two germline ends. The CDR3 is 16 residues long. The germline V gene has CDR1 MGHRA and CDR2 YSYEKL. CDR3 protein: CASSLWAPPMEAEAFF. CDR3 coding DNA: TGCGCCAGCAGCCTTTGGGCTCCCCCAATGGAAGCTGAAGCTTTCTTT.

The chain joins TRBV7-2 to TRBJ2-7; 15 nucleotides line up with TRBD2. CDR1 is SGHTA, CDR2 FQGNSA, per germline. This CDR3 spans 16 amino acids. V gave up 5 bases and J gave up 8 bases; unmatched junction bases: 10. The chain's CDR3 is CASSGPAGLAGGKQYF. CDR3 DNA sequence: TGTGCCAGCAGCGGACCCGCGGGACTAGCGGGAGGCAAGCAGTACTTC.

The V gene is TRBV11-2, the J gene TRBJ2-3; a possible D gene is TRBD1 (8 bases). The CDR3 consists of 14 residues. Germline assignment: CDR1 SGHAT and CDR2 FQNNGV. V shed 8 bases and J shed 4 bases, with 16 bases lying between them. The CDR3 sequence is CASRTGGGADTQYF. Written as DNA, the CDR3 is TGTGCCAGCCGCACAGGGGGGGGCGCAGATACGCAGTATTTT.

As for this clonotype: This sequence may be a read error, since a much larger clone differs from it by one base. V and J are TRBV12-3 or TRBV12-4 and TRBJ2-1; no clear D gene. This CDR3 is 16 amino acids long. With 5 bases removed from V and 0 bases from J, the gap between germline ends came to 14 bases. Written as DNA, the CDR3 is TGTGCCAGCAGTCTCTATTACTGGAGCTCCTACAATGAGCAGTTCTTC. It yields the protein CASSLYYWSSYNEQFF.

The chain uses TRBV28 and TRBJ1-5; D gene unclear. Between the trimmed V and J ends, which lost 11 bases and 3 bases, there was a span of 11 bases. CDR3 length: 12 residues. Germline loops: CDR1 MDHEN, CDR2 SYDVKM. CDR3 region: CAGNTLNQPQHF. The CDR3, as DNA: TGTGCCGGCAATACTCTCAATCAGCCCCAGCATTTT.

For this clonotype: This may come from a read error, since a much larger clone is one base off. The rearrangement uses TRBV7-2 and TRBJ2-7; 8 bases match TRBD1. Looked up from germline, CDR1 is SGHTA and CDR2 is FQGNSA. This CDR3 comprises 14 residues. CDR3 bases: TGTGCCAGCAGCTCAGGGACAGGATACTACGAGCGGTACTTC. Translating it yields CASSSGTGYYERYF.

This clonotype was picked up many times. The V gene is TRBV29-1, the J gene TRBJ2-1; TRBD1 agrees at 8 bases. Germline V gene lookup returns CDR1 SQVTM and CDR2 ANQGSEA. The V segment lost 6 bases and the J segment 1 base; nucleotides outside the gene matches: 8. There are 15 residues in the CDR3. The CDR3 sequence: CSVVTTGGSYNEQFF. CDR3 bases: TGCAGCGTCGTTACAACAGGGGGGTCCTACAATGAGCAGTTCTTC.

The chain couples TRBV24-1 to TRBJ2-3; 11 bases align to TRBD1. The CDR3 spans 15 residues. The V and J ends lost 3 bases and 5 bases, in that order; junction bases with no gene match: 3. Germline assignment: CDR1 KGHDR and CDR2 SFDVKD. The CDR3 DNA sequence: TGTGCCACCAGTGATGCGGGACAGGGGGTAGATACGCAGTATTTT. As protein: CATSDAGQGVDTQYF.

V and J are TRBV6-2 or TRBV6-3 and TRBJ2-7; 9 bases map to TRBD1. The CDR3 length is 15 residues. V was clipped by 7 bases and J by 2 bases; unmatched bases: 9. The germline V gene encodes CDR1 MNHEY and CDR2 SVGEGT. The CDR3 reads CASNRAGTGTYEQYF. The CDR3 nucleotides are TGTGCCAGCAACAGGGCGGGGACAGGGACCTACGAGCAGTACTTC.

The genes are TRBV6-5 and TRBJ2-1, with 9 bases matching TRBD1. Germline V lookup: CDR1 MNHEY, CDR2 SVGAGI. The V and J ends lost 0 bases and 6 bases, in that order; junction bases with no gene match: 6. The CDR3 runs to 16 residues. CDR3 in DNA: TGTGCCAGCAGTTACTCGAGAGGACAGGGGACCAATGAGCAGTTCTTC. Translating gives CASSYSRGQGTNEQFF.

J is TRBJ2-1 and V is TRBV29-1; 10 bases align to TRBD2. This CDR3 contains 14 residues. Germline-derived CDR1 and CDR2 are SQVTM and ANQGSEA. The J segment lost 5 bases and the V segment lost 2 bases, leaving 3 bases of the junction unmatched. CDR3 bases: TGCAGCGTTGAACAGGGACTAGCGAACAATGAGCAGTTCTTC. Its translation: CSVEQGLANNEQFF.